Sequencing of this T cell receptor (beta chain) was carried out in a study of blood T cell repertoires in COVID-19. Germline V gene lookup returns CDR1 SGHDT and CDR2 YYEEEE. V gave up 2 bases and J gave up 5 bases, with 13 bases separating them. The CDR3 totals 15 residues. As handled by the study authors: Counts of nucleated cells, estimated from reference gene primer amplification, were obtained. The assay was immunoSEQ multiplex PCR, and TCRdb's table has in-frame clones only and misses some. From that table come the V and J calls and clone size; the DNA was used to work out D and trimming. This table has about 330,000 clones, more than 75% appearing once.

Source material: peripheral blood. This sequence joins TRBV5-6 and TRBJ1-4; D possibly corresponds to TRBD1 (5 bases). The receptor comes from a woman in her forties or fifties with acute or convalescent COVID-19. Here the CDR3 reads CASSLSAGGNEKLFF. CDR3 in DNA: TGTGCCAGCAGCTTATCCGCGGGGGGAAATGAAAAACTGTTTTTT.